Each of the 26 T cell receptor beta chains below was sequenced from the same sample in a study of blood T cell repertoires in COVID-19. Sequenced by immunoSEQ multiplex PCR; TCRdb stores in-frame clones only, minus some. This table has roughly 200,000 clones, around 80% appearing once. Specimen: peripheral blood. The receptors were gathered from a human donor in a cohort sampled during active COVID-19.

This clone was seen at least ten times. The chain is built from TRBV28 and TRBJ2-7; TRBD2 is a possible D gene (6 bases). With 5 bases removed from V and 0 bases from J, the gap between germline ends came to 20 bases. CDR1 is MDHEN and CDR2 is SYDVKM in the germline V gene. CDR3 size: 17 residues. CDR3 residues: CASSPRGGRFSSYEQYF. The CDR3 bases are TGTGCCAGCAGTCCCCGTGGGGGGAGGTTTAGCTCCTACGAGCAGTACTTC.

The chain employs TRBV7-8 and TRBJ2-7; TRBD1 matches 10 bases. CDR1 and CDR2 from the germline V gene are SGHVS and FQNEAQ. The CDR3 is made up of 15 amino acids. J lost 3 bases, V lost 5 bases, and 7 bases had no gene match. CDR3 nucleotides: TGTGCCAGCAGCCACCAAGGGACAGGGGACTACGAGCAGTACTTC. Its translation: CASSHQGTGDYEQYF.

The chain recombines TRBV27 with TRBJ2-3; 14 positions match TRBD2. The CDR3 is 17 amino acids. V lost 5 bases to trimming and J lost 1 base; unmatched junction nucleotides: 5. Germline V gene lookup returns CDR1 MNHEY and CDR2 SMNVEV (reference sequence). The CDR3 here is CASSTRTSGRRTDTQYF. CDR3 bases: TGTGCCAGCAGTACCCGGACTAGCGGGAGGCGCACAGATACGCAGTATTTT.

This chain connects TRBV5-1 to TRBJ1-4; 9 bases map to TRBD1. V lost 4 bases and J lost 10; bases outside the gene matches: 8. The CDR3 runs 14 residues. Germline-derived CDR1 and CDR2 are SGHRS and YFSETQ. The CDR3 DNA sequence: TGCGCCAGCAGCGTCGGGACAGGGAAAAGAAAACTGTTTTTT. Protein sequence: CASSVGTGKRKLFF.

Only a few counts were recorded for this clone. The chain joins TRBV11-2 to TRBJ2-5; D gene uncertain. V was pared by 6 bases and J by 5 bases, with 16 bases between. The CDR3 is made up of 14 amino acids. Germline V lookup: CDR1 SGHAT, CDR2 FQNNGV. This CDR3 reads CASSYTGTGETQYF. CDR3 coding DNA: TGTGCCAGCAGTTATACGGGTACCGGGGAGACCCAGTACTTC.

CDR3 in amino acids: CASSLPGGNQPQHF. The CDR3, as DNA: TGTGCCAGCAGTTTACCGGGTGGCAATCAGCCCCAGCATTTT. The J gene is TRBJ1-5, the V gene TRBV28; unclear D gene. The CDR3 sequence is 14 residues long. With 2 bases removed from V and 2 bases from J, the gap between germline ends came to 7 bases. Germline values: CDR1 MDHEN, CDR2 SYDVKM.

The gene calls are TRBV4-1 and TRBJ1-5, with a weak D call TRBD1 (5 bases). The ends were cut back, 1 base at V and 9 bases at J, with 16 bases in the middle. Germline CDR1 and CDR2: MGHRA and YSYEKL. CDR3 size: 15 residues. The CDR3 sequence: CASSQVGTAGGPQHF. CDR3 DNA: TGCGCCAGCAGCCAAGTGGGGACGGCCGGGGGGCCCCAGCATTTT.

In its sample, this clone was seen once. V usage is TRBV6-5 and J usage is TRBJ1-1; no clear D. There are 14 residues in the CDR3. V was trimmed by 6 bases and J by 5 bases, leaving 16 bases between them. Per the germline V gene, CDR1 is MNHEY and CDR2 is SVGAGI. CDR3 coding DNA: TGTGCCAGCAGGAAGATCGGGTTGGATACTGAAGCTTTCTTT. Its protein product is CASRKIGLDTEAFF.

The CDR3 DNA sequence: TGTGCTAGTGGTACGTACGGGACAGGGAGGAGAGGAGGCTACACCTTC. Amino acid sequence: CASGTYGTGRRGGYTF. The rearrangement uses TRBV12-5 and TRBJ1-2, with TRBD1 matching 9 bases. The J segment lost 8 bases and the V segment lost 5 bases, leaving 15 bases of the junction unmatched. Germline V gene lookup returns CDR1 LGHNT and CDR2 FRNRAP. The CDR3 length is 16 residues.

The J gene is TRBJ2-5, the V gene TRBV15; possibly TRBD1 for D (5 bases). Trimming removed 0 bases at V and 3 bases at J, with 8 bases between. The germline V gene has CDR1 LNHNV and CDR2 YYDKDF (reference sequence). This CDR3 has 14 amino acids. CDR3 DNA sequence: TGTGCCACCAGCAGAGATAGGGGCAAAGAGACCCAGTACTTC. Its translation: CATSRDRGKETQYF.

The chain couples TRBV24-1 to TRBJ1-5, with TRBD1 matching over 11 bases. There are 18 residues in the CDR3. Germline V gene data show CDR1 as KGHDR and CDR2 as SFDVKD. J was trimmed by 7 bases and V by 1 base; bases with no gene match: 11. The CDR3 loop is CATSDFSDRGLVEQPQHF. The DNA for the CDR3 is TGTGCCACCAGTGATTTTTCGGACAGGGGGCTCGTTGAGCAGCCCCAGCATTTT.

V is TRBV28 and J is TRBJ2-6; D not certain. CDR1 and CDR2 from the germline V gene are MDHEN and SYDVKM. Trimming pared 6 bases from V and 0 bases from J, leaving 12 bases between. The length of the CDR3 is 16 residues. The CDR3 DNA reads as TGTGCCAGCAGGCAAACAGAGAGCTCTGGGGCCAACGTCCTGACTTTC. Amino acids: CASRQTESSGANVLTF.

The CDR3 nucleotides are TGTGCCTGGAGTATACAGGGGGGCAATCAGCCCCAGCATTTT. It translates to CAWSIQGGNQPQHF. The gene calls are TRBV30 and TRBJ1-5, with TRBD1 matching over 8 bases. The CDR3 totals 14 residues. Trimming at V came to 2 bases and at J to 2 bases, leaving 2 bases not matched to a gene. Germline-derived CDR1 and CDR2 are GTSNPN and SVGIG (reference sequence).

The chain combines TRBV11-3 with TRBJ2-2; D uncertain. In germline, CDR1 is SGHNT, CDR2 YENEEA. The V end lost 5 bases, the J end lost 6 bases, and 10 bases lay between the germline ends. The CDR3 extends over 13 amino acids. The CDR3 sequence is CASSGSGPGELFF. As DNA, the CDR3 is TGTGCCAGCAGCGGGTCTGGGCCCGGGGAGCTGTTTTTT.

This clone was observed a handful of times. The chain has TRBV6-4 and TRBJ2-3, with D possibly TRBD2 on 6 matching bases. The V gene's germline CDR1 is MRHNA and CDR2 SNTAGT. Trimming removed 4 bases from V and 1 base from J, with 12 bases in between. This CDR3 comprises 15 residues. The CDR3 DNA reads TGTGCCAGCAGTGTGATGGGGGAGGGCACAGATACGCAGTATTTT. It specifies CASSVMGEGTDTQYF.

J is TRBJ2-5 and V is TRBV27; perhaps TRBD2 as D (7 bases). Per germline, CDR1 MNHEY and CDR2 SMNVEV (reference sequence). V lost 7 bases to trimming and J lost 3 bases, with 18 bases between them. The CDR3 has 15 residues. The CDR3 nucleotides read TGTGCCAGCACTCGAAGGGGGGGGTTGGAAGAGACCCAGTACTTC. Encoded protein: CASTRRGGLEETQYF.

This clone has a handful of counts. The rearrangement links TRBV6-1 to TRBJ1-1; 8 nucleotides match TRBD1. Germline V CDR1 and CDR2: MNHNS, SASEGT. The trim removed 3 bases at V and 2 bases at J, leaving 5 bases unmatched. This CDR3 spans 15 amino acids. This chain's CDR3 is CASSDIPGGNTEAFF. The CDR3 DNA reads as TGTGCCAGCAGTGACATCCCAGGGGGCAACACTGAAGCTTTCTTT.

V and J are TRBV21-1 and TRBJ2-3; the table's D call of TRBD2 was not tested on the DNA. TRBV21-1 is given as a pseudogene. CDR3 length equals 19 residues. Here the CDR3 reads CASLFKRGLAGDGTDTQYF. The CDR3 DNA sequence: TGTGCCAGCCTATTCAAAAGAGGACTAGCGGGAGATGGAACAGATACGCAGTATTTT.

The rearrangement joins TRBV5-6 to TRBJ2-1, with a possible D match to TRBD2 (6 bases). The CDR3 sequence is 16 residues long. The V end lost 4 bases, the J end lost 2 bases, and 16 bases lay between the germline ends. Germline V gene data show CDR1 as SGHDT and CDR2 as YYEEEE. The CDR3 loop is CASSAVLAVTYNEQFF. CDR3 nucleotide sequence: TGTGCCAGCAGCGCCGTATTAGCGGTTACCTACAATGAGCAGTTCTTC.

This chain joins TRBV28 and TRBJ2-7, with D possibly matching TRBD1 (5 bases). Between the trimmed V and J ends, which lost 3 bases and 4 bases, there was a span of 28 bases. The germline V gene has CDR1 MDHEN and CDR2 SYDVKM. The CDR3 runs 19 residues. Written as DNA, the CDR3 is TGTGCCAGCAGTTTTTCCTTAACCCTCAGGGCCTCTCTGATGTACGAGCAGTACTTC. Protein: CASSFSLTLRASLMYEQYF.

V gene TRBV28 combines with J gene TRBJ1-2; no clear D gene. The germline V gene has CDR1 MDHEN and CDR2 SYDVKM. The CDR3 totals 13 residues. V was pared by 10 bases and J by 0 bases, with 12 bases between. The CDR3 reads CATVFSTNYGYTF. CDR3 coding DNA: TGTGCCACTGTGTTCAGTACTAACTATGGCTACACCTTC.

The V gene is TRBV2, the J gene TRBJ2-5; D call uncertain. Trimming left V 2 bases short and J 3 bases short, with 13 bases between. Germline loops: CDR1 SNHLY, CDR2 FYNNEI. CDR3 length: 15 amino acids. CDR3 residues: CASSEYLGPKETQYF. CDR3 DNA: TGTGCCAGCAGTGAATATCTGGGCCCGAAAGAGACCCAGTACTTC.

The chain combines TRBV15 with TRBJ2-7; 8 bases match TRBD1. This CDR3 is built from 16 residues. Germline assignment: CDR1 LNHNV and CDR2 YYDKDF (reference sequence). V trimming: 2 bases; J trimming: 3 bases; junction bases outside the gene matches: 9. CDR3 nucleotides: TGTGCCACCAGCAGATCCAGTCCCGGGACAGGCTACGAGCAGTACTTC. Translation: CATSRSSPGTGYEQYF.

This sequence joins TRBV2 and TRBJ2-3; 7 nucleotides match TRBD2. With 5 bases clipped from V and 0 bases from J, the junction kept 8 bases outside the gene matches. Germline V gives CDR1 SNHLY, CDR2 FYNNEI. CDR3 length equals 16 residues. CDR3 in amino acids: CASSQFGRKSTDTQYF. The CDR3 DNA reads as TGTGCCAGCAGTCAATTCGGGAGGAAGAGCACAGATACGCAGTATTTT.

CDR3 residues: CASSPMEGNYGYTF. The CDR3 coding sequence is TGTGCCAGCAGTCCCATGGAGGGAAACTATGGCTACACCTTC. V usage is TRBV2 and J usage is TRBJ1-2; no definite D call. Germline V gives CDR1 SNHLY, CDR2 FYNNEI. Trimming shortened V by 5 bases and J by 2 bases, and 12 bases separated the two germline ends. This CDR3 has 14 amino acids.

The chain combines TRBV18 with TRBJ1-6; D remains unclear. Trimming took off 0 bases at V and 7 bases at J, with 7 bases between the two ends. CDR1 and CDR2 from the germline V gene are KGHSH and LQKENI. The CDR3 extends over 14 amino acids. This chain's CDR3 is CASSPPDSNSPLHF. The CDR3 DNA reads TGTGCCAGCTCACCACCTGATAGCAATTCACCCCTCCACTTT.